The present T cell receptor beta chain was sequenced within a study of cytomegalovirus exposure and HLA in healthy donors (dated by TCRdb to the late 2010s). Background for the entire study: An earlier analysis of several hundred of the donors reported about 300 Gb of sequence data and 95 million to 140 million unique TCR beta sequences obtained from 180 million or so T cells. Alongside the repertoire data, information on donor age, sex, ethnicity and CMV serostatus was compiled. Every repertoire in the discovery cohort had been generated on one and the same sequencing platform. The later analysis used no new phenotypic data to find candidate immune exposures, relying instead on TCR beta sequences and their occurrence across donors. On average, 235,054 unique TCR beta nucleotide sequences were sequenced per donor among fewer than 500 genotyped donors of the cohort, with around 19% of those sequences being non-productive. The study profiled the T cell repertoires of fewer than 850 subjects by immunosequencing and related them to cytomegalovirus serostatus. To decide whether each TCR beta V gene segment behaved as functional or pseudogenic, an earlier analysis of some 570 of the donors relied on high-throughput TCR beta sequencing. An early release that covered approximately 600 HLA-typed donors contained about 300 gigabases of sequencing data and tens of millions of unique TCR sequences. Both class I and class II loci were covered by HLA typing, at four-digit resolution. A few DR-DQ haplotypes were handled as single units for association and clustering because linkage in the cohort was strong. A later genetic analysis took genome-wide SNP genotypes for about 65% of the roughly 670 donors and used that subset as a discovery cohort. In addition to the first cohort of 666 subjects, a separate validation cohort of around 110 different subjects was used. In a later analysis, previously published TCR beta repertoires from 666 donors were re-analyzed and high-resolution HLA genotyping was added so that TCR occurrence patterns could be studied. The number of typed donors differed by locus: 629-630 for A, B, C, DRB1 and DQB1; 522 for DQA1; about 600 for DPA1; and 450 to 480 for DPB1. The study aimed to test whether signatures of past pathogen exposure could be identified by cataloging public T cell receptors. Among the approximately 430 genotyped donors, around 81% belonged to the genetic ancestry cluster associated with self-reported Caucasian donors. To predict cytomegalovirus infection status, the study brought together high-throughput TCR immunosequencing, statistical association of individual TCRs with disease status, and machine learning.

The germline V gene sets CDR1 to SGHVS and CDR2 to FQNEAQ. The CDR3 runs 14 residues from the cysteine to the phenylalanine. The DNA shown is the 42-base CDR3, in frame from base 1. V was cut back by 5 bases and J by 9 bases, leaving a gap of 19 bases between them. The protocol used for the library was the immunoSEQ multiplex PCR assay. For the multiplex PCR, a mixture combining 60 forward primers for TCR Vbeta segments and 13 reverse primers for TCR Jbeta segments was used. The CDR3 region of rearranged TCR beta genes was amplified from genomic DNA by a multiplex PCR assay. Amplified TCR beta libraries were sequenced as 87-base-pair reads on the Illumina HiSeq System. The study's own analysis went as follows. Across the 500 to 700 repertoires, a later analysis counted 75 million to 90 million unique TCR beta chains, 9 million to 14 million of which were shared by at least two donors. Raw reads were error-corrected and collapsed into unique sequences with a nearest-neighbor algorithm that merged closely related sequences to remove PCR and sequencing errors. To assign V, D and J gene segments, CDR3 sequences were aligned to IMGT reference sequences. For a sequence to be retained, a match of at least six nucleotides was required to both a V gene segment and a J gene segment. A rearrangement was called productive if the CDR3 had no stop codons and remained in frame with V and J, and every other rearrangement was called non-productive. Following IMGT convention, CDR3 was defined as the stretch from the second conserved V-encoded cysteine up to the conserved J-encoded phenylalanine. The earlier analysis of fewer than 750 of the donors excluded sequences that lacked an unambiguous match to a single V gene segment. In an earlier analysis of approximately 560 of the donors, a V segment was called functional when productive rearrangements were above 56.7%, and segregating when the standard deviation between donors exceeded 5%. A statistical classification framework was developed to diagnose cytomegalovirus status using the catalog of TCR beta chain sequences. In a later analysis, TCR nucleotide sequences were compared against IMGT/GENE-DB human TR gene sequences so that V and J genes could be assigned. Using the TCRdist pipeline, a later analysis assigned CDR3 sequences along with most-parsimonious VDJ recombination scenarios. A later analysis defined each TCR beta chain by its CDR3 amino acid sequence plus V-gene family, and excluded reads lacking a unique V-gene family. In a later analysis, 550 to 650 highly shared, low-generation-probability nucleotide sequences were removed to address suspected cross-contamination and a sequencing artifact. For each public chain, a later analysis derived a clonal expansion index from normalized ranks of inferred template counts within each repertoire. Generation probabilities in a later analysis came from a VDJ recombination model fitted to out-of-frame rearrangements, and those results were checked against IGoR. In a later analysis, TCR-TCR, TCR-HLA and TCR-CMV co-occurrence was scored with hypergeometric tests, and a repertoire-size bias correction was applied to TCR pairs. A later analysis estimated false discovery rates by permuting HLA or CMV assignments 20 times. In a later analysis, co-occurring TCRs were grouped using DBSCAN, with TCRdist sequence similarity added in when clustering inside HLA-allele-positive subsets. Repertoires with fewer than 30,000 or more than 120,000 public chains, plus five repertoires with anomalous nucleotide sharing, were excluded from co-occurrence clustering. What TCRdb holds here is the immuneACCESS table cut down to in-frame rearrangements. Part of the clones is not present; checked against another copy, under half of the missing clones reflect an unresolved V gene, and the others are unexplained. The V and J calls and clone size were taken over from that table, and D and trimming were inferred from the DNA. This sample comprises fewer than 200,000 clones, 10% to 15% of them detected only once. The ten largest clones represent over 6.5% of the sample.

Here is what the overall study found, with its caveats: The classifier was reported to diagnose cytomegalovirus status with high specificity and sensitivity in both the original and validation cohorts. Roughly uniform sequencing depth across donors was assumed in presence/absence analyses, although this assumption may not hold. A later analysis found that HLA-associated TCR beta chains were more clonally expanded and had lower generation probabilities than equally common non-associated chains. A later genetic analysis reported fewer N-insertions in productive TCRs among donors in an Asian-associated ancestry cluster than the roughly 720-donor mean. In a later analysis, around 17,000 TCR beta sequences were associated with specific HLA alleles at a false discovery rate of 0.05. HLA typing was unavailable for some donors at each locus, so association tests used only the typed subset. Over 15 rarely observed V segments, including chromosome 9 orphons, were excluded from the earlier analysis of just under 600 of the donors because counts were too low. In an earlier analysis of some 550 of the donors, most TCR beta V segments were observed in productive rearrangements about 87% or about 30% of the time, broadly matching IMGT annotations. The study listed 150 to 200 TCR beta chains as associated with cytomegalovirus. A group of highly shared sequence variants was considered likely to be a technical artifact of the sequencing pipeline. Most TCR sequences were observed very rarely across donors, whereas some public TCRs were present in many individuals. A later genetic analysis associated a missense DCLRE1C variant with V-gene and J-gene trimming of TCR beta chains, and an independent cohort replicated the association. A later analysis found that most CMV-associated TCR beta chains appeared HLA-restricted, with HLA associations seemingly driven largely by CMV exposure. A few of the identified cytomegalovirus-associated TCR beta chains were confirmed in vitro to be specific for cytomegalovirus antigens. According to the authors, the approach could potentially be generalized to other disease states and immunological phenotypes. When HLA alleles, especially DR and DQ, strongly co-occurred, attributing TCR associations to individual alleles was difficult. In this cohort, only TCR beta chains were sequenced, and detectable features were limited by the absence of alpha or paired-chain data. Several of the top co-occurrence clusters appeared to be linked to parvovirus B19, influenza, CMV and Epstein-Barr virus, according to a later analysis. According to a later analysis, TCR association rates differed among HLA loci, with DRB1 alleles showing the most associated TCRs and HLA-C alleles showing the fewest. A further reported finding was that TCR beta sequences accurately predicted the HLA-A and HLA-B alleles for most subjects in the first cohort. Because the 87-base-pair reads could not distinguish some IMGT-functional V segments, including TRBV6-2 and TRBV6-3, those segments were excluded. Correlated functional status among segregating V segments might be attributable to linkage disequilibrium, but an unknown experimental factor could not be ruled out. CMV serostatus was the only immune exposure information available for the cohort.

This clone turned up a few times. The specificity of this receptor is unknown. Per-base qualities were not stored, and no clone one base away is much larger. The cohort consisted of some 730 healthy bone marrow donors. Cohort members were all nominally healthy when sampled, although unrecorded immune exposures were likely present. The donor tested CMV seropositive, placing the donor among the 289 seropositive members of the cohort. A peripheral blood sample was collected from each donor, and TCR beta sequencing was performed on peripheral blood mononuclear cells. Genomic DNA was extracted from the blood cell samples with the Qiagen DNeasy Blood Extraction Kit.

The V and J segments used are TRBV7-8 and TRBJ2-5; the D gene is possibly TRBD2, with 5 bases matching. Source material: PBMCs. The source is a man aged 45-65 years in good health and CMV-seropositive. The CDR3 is CASSHVRARVAQYF. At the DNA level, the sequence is TGTGCCAGCAGCCATGTGAGGGCCCGTGTGGCCCAGTACTTC.